The sequence of this TCR beta chain was determined in a study of cytomegalovirus exposure and HLA in healthy donors. Whole-study context: An earlier analysis identified 117 million unique TCR beta sequences in about 200 million T cells. Findings and limits, study-wide: An analysis done earlier found most TCR beta V segments productive about 90% or about 30% of the time. A later analysis found that most CMV-associated TCR beta chains appeared HLA-restricted.

This CDR3 region has 17 residues. Germline-derived CDR1 and CDR2 are GTSNPN and SVGIG (reference sequence). V lost 5 bases and J 3 bases, leaving 25 bases between the germline ends. To note about this clone: Antigen unknown.

The PCR made use of 60 Vbeta and 13 Jbeta primers. The data were produced by immunoSEQ multiplex PCR, yet TCRdb's version contains in-frame clones alone and is incomplete. The table includes 150,000 to 200,000 clones, around 80% detected once. The V call is TRBV30, the J call TRBJ1-2; no firm D call. The clonotype comes from a male donor in good health and CMV-seropositive. Specimen: PBMCs. CDR3 bases: TGTGCCTGGTTTTCAATTTTAAAACGAGGACTAGACTATGGCTACACCTTC. This sequence encodes CAWFSILKRGLDYGYTF.